This T cell receptor beta chain came from a study of blood T cell repertoires in COVID-19. Study summary: Samples representing acute and convalescent COVID-19 were sourced from the United States, Italy and Spain. Sample material is recorded as cDNA or gDNA derived from T cells, B-cell-depleted T cells, or PBMCs.

The Seattle patients, enrolled during active infection, were followed longitudinally. In the original processing: Reference gene primer amplification yielded estimated nucleated cell counts. The protocol was immunoSEQ multiplex PCR, while the TCRdb copy is restricted to in-frame clones and leaves out a portion. That table furnishes V, J and clone size, whereas the DNA furnished D and trimming. This sample has hundreds of thousands of clones, with almost 90% found just once. Germline lookup yields CDR1 MNHEY and CDR2 SMNVEV (reference sequence). Unmatched junction bases numbered 15, after V lost 5 bases and J lost 2 bases. This CDR3 is built from 19 residues.

The sequence derives from a woman aged 40 to 50 with COVID-19, enrolled during active disease. The genes are TRBV27 and TRBJ1-6, with 7 bases fitting TRBD1. The sequencing input was peripheral blood. The CDR3 reads CASSPSGGPARPYNSPLHF. CDR3 sequence (DNA): TGTGCCAGCAGTCCTTCAGGGGGTCCGGCCCGTCCCTATAATTCACCCCTCCACTTT.